In this sample, the clone carrying this T cell receptor beta chain turned up a few times. The antigen is not known. The germline V gene has CDR1 SGDLS and CDR2 YYNGEE. The CDR3 totals 15 residues. Trimming took off 0 bases at V and 6 bases at J, with 13 bases between the two ends. This record comes from a study of beta chain features in type 1 diabetes. Findings of the study overall: TCRB CDR3s were moderately but significantly shorter in Type 1 diabetes patients in all four CD4+ subsets.

As every portion of the isolated RNA was reverse transcribed, the sequencing read expressed TCRB transcripts. The data were produced by immunoSEQ multiplex PCR, yet TCRdb's version contains in-frame clones alone and is incomplete. The profile shows 600,000 or so clones, around 15% of them singletons. The specimen was naive CD4+ T cells from blood. The TCR was taken from a man between 18 and 29 years old with type 1 diabetes. The genes are TRBV9 and TRBJ2-1, with D hard to call. The CDR3: CASSVDGYRGNEQFF. CDR3 bases: TGTGCCAGCAGCGTAGATGGCTACCGAGGCAATGAGCAGTTCTTC.